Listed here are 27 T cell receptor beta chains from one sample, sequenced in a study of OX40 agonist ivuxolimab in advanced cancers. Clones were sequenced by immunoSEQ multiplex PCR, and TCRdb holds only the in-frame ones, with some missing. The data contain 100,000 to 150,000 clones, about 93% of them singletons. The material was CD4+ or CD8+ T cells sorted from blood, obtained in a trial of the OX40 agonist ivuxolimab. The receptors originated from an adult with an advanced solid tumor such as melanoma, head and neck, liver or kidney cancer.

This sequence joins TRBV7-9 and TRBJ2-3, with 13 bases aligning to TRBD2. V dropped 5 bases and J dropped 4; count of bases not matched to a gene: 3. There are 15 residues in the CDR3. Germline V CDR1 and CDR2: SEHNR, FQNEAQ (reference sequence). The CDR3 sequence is CASSDGLAGADTQYF. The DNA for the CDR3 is TGTGCCAGCAGCGATGGACTAGCGGGGGCAGATACGCAGTATTTT.

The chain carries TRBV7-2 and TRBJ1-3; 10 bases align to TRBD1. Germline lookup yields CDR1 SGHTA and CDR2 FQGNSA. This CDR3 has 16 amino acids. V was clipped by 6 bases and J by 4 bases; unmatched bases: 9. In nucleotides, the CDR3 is TGTGCCAGCAGTCAATCTCCGGGACAGGGGGGAAACACCATATATTTT. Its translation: CASSQSPGQGGNTIYF.

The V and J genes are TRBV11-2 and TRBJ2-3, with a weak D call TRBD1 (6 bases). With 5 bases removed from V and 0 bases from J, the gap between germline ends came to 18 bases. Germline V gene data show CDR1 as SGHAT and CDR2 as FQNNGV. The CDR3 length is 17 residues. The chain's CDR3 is CASSPRASGTSTDTQYF. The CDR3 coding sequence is TGTGCCAGCAGCCCGAGGGCCTCCGGGACAAGCACAGATACGCAGTATTTT.

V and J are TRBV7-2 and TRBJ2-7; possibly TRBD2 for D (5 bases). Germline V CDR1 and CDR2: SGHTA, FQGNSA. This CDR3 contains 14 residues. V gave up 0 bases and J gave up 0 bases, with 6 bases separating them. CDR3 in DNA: TGTGCCAGCAGCTTAGCTAGCGTCTCCTACGAGCAGTACTTC. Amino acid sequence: CASSLASVSYEQYF.

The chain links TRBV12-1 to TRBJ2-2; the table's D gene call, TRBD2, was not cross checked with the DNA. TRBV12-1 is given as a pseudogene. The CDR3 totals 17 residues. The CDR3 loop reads CASSPGLAGGHTGELFF. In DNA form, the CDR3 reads TGTGCCAGCAGCCCGGGACTAGCGGGAGGGCACACCGGGGAGCTGTTTTTT.

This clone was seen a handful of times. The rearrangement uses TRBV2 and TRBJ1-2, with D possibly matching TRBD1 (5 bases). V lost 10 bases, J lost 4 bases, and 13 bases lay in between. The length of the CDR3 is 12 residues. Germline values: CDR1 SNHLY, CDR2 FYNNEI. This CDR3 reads CANAGTGYGYTF. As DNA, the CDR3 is TGTGCCAATGCCGGGACGGGCTATGGCTACACCTTC.

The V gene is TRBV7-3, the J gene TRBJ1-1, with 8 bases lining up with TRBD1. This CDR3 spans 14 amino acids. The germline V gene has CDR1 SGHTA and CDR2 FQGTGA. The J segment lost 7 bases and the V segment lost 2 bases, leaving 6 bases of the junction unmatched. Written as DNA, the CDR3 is TGTGCCAGCAGCTTAGCCCAGGGGGCTTTTGAAGCTTTCTTT. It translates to CASSLAQGAFEAFF.

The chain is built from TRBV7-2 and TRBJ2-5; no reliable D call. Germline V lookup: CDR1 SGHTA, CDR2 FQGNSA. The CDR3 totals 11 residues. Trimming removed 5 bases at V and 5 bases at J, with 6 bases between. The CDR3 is CASSPIETQYF. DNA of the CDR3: TGTGCCAGCAGCCCTATTGAGACCCAGTACTTC.

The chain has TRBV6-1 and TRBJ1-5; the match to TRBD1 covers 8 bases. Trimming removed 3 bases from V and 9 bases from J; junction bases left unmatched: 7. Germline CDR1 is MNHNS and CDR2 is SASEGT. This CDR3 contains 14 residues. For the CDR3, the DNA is TGTGCCAGCAGTGAGGACAGGGTTTCAGGGCCCCAGCATTTT. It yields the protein CASSEDRVSGPQHF.

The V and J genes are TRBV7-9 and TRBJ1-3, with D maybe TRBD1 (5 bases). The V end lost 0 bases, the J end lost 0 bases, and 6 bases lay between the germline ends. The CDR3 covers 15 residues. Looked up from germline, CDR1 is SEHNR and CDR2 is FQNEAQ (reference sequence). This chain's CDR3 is CASSLAGTSGNTIYF. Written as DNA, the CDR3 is TGTGCCAGCAGCTTAGCCGGGACCTCTGGAAACACCATATATTTT.

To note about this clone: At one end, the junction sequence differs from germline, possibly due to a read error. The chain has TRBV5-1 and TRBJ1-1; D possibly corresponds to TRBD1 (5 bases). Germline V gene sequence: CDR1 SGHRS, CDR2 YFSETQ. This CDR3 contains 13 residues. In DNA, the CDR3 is TGCGCCAGCAGCTGGACCGGGACGGATGAAACTTTCTTT. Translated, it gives CASSWTGTDETFF.

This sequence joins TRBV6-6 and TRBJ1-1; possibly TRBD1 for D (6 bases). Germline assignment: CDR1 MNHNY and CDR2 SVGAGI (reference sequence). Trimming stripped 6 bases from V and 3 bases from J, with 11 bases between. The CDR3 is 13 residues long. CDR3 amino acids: CASRKGGYTEAFF. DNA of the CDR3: TGTGCCAGCAGGAAAGGGGGATACACTGAAGCTTTCTTT.

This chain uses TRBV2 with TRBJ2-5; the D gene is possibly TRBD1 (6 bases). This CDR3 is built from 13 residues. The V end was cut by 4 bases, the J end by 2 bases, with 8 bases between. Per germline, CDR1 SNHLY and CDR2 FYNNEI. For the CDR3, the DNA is TGTGCCAGCAGTGGGACAGTACAAGAGACCCAGTACTTC. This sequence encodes CASSGTVQETQYF.

The CDR3, as DNA: TGTGCCAGCAGTTTATGGGGGACAGGGGCCGTCTCTGAGGAGCAGCCCCAGCATTTT. Amino acids: CASSLWGTGAVSEEQPQHF. This chain connects TRBV28 to TRBJ1-5; 10 nucleotides line up with TRBD1. This CDR3 has 19 residues. From germline, CDR1 is MDHEN and CDR2 SYDVKM. The V and J ends lost 0 bases and 7 bases, in that order; junction bases with no gene match: 15.

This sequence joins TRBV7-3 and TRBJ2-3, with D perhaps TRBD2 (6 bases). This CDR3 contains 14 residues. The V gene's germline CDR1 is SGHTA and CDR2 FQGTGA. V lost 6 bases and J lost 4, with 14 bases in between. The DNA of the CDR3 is TGTGCCAGCAGTCCTAGCTGGGGGGCAGATACGCAGTATTTT. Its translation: CASSPSWGADTQYF.

This chain's CDR3 is CASSLEVVGGYSNQPQHF. In DNA, the CDR3 is TGTGCCAGCAGTTTAGAGGTTGTAGGGGGATATAGCAATCAGCCCCAGCATTTT. The chain is built from TRBV28 and TRBJ1-5; TRBD1 might be the D (6 bases). This CDR3 region has 18 residues. The germline V gene has CDR1 MDHEN and CDR2 SYDVKM. Trimming removed 2 bases from V and 0 bases from J, with 17 bases in between.

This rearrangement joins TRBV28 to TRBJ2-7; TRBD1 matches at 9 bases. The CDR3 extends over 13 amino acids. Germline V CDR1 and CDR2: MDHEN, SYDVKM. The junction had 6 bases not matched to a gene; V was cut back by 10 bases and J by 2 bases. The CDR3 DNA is TGTGCCACCACCGGGACAGGGCCCTACGAGCAGTACTTC. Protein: CATTGTGPYEQYF.

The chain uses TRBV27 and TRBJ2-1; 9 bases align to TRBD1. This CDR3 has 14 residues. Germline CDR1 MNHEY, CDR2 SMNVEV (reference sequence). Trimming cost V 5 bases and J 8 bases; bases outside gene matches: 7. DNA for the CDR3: TGTGCCAGCAGTACGGGACAGGGTGTCCATGAGCAGTTCTTC. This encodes CASSTGQGVHEQFF.

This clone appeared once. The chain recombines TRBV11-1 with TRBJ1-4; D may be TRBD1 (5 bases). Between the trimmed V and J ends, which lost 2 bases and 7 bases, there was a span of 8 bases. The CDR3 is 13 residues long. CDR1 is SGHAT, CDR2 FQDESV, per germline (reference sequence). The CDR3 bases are TGTGCCAGCAGCTTACAGGGAGGTGAAAAACTGTTTTTT. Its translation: CASSLQGGEKLFF.

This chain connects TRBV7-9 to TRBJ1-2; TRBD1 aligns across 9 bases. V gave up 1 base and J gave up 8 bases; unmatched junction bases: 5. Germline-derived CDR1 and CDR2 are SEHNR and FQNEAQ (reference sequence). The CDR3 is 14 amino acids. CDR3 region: CASSLGDRVRGYTF. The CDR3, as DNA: TGTGCCAGCAGCTTAGGGGACAGGGTTCGAGGCTACACCTTC.

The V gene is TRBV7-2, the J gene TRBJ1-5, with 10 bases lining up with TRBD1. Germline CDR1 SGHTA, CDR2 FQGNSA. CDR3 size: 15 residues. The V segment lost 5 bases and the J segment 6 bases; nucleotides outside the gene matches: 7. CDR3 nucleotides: TGTGCCAGCAGCCTCCGACAGGGGGCTGGTCAGCCCCAGCATTTT. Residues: CASSLRQGAGQPQHF.

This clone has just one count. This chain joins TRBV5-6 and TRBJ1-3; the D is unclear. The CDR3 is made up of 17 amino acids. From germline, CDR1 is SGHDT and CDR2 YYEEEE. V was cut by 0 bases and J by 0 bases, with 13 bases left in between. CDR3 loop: CASSLVGGSPSGNTIYF. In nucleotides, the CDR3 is TGTGCCAGCAGCTTGGTAGGCGGCAGTCCCTCTGGAAACACCATATATTTT.

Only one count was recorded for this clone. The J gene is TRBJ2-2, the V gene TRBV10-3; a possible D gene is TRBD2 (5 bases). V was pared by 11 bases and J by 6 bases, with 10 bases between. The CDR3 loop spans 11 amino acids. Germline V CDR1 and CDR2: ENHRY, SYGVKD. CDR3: CALRGAGELFF. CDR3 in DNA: TGTGCCCTACGGGGAGCCGGGGAGCTGTTTTTT.

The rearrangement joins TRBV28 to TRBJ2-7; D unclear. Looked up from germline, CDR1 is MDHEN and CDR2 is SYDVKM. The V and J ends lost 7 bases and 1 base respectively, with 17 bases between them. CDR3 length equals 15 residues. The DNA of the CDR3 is TGTGCCAGCACTGTCGTAGGCCCCCCTTCCTACGAGCAGTACTTC. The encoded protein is CASTVVGPPSYEQYF.

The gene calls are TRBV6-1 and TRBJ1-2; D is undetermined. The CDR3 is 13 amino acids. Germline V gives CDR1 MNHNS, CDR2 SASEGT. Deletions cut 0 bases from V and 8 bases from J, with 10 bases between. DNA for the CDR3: TGTGCCAGCAGTGAAGCAGTCTTGGGAGGCTACACCTTC. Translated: CASSEAVLGGYTF.

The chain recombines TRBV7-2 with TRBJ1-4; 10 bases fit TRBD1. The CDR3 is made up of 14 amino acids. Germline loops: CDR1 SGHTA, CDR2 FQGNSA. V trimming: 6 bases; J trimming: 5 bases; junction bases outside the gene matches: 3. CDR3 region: CASSQDRGNEKLFF. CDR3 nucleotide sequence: TGTGCCAGCAGTCAGGACAGGGGGAATGAAAAACTGTTTTTT.

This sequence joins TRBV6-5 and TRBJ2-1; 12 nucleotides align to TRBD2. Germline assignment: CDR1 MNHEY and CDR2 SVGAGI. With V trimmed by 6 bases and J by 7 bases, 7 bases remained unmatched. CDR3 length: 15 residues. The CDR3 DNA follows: TGTGCCAGCAGGGACTTGCTAGCGGGGGGGAATGAGCAGTTCTTC. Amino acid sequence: CASRDLLAGGNEQFF.